The sequence of this T cell receptor beta chain was determined in a study of cytomegalovirus exposure and HLA in healthy donors. About this clone: What it recognizes is unknown.

Study results and limitations: Previous analysis showed most TCR beta V segments were productive about 90% or about 30% of the time.

The PCR used 60 Vbeta and 13 Jbeta primers. Method: immunoSEQ multiplex PCR; TCRdb's copy keeps in-frame clones and lacks some. The sample carries about 270,000 clones, roughly two thirds recorded once. The sequence came from a female donor in good health and CMV-seronegative. Sequenced sample: PBMCs.

The CDR3 reads CAWSVQLAYEQYF. The DNA for the CDR3 is TGTGCCTGGAGTGTACAGCTAGCCTACGAGCAGTACTTC. The chain uses TRBV30 and TRBJ2-5; no reliable D call. Matching the DNA end better, TRBJ2-7 makes the J call doubtful. Germline assignment: CDR1 GTSNPN and CDR2 SVGIG (reference sequence). The CDR3 runs to 13 residues.